The TCR beta chain described here comes from a study of blood T cell repertoires in COVID-19. Assay: immunoSEQ multiplex PCR; the TCRdb copy retains only in-frame clones and omits some. Of approximately 200,000 clones listed, about 85% are singletons. CDR3 length: 14 amino acids. The V end lost 0 bases, the J end lost 10 bases, and 16 bases lay between the germline ends. CDR1 and CDR2 (germline): SGHKS, YYEKEE (reference sequence). Sequencing was performed on peripheral blood. This sequence originates from a woman in her thirties or forties with COVID-19, enrolled during active disease. This chain connects TRBV5-5 to TRBJ1-2, with D unresolved. Here the CDR3 DNA reads TGTGCCAGCAGCTTGGCCCTCGGGGAACTTGACTACACCTTC. It yields the protein CASSLALGELDYTF.